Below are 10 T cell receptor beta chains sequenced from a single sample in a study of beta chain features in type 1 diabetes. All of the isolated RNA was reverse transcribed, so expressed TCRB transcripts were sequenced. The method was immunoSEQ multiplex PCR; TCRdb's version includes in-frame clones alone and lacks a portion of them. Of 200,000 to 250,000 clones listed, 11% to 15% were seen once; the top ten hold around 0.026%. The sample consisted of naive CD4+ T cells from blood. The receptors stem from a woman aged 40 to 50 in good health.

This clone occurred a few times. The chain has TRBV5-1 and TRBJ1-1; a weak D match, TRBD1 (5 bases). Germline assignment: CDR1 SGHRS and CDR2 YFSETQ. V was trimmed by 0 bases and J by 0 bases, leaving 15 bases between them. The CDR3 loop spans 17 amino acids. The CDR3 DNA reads TGCGCCAGCAGCTTGGTCGCTCCGACAGCGATGAACACTGAAGCTTTCTTT. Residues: CASSLVAPTAMNTEAFF.

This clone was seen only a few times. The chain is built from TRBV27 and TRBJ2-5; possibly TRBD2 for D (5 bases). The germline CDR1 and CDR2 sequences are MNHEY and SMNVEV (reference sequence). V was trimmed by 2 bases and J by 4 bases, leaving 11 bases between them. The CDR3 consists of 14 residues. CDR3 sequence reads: CASSLAGERETQYF. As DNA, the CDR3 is TGTGCCAGCAGTTTAGCCGGGGAAAGAGAGACCCAGTACTTC.

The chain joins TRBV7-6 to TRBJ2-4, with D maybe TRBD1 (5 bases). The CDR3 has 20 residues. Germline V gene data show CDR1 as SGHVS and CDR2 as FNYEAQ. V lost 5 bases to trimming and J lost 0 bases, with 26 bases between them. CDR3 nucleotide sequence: TGTGCCAGCAGCGCCACTCAAGCTGTGGGGCTACTCGTAGCCAAAAACATTCAGTACTTC. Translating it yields CASSATQAVGLLVAKNIQYF.

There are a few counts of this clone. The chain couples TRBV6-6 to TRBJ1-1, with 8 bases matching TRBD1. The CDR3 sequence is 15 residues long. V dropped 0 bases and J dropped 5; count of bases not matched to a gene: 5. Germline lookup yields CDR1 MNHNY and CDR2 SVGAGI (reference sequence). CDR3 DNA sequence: TGTGCCAGCAGTTACTCGATGGGGACAGGTACTGAAGCTTTCTTT. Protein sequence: CASSYSMGTGTEAFF.

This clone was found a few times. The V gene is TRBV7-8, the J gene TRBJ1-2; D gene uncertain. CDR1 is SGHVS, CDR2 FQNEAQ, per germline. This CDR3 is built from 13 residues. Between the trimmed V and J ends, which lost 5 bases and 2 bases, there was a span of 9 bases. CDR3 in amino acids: CASSVTDNYGYTF. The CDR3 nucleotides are TGTGCCAGCAGCGTTACAGACAACTATGGCTACACCTTC. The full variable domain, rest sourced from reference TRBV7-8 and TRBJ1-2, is GAGVSQSPRYKVAKRGQDVALRCDPISGHVSLFWYQQALGQGPEFLTYFQNEAQLDKSGLPSDRFFAERPEGSVSTLKIQRTQQEDSAVYLCASSVTDNYGYTFGSGTRLTVV.

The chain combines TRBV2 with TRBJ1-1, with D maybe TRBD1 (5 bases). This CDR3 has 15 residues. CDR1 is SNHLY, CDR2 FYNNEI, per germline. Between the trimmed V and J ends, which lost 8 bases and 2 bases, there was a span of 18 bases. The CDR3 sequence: CASHQGRIANTEAFF. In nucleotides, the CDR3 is TGTGCCAGCCACCAGGGCAGGATCGCAAACACTGAAGCTTTCTTT.

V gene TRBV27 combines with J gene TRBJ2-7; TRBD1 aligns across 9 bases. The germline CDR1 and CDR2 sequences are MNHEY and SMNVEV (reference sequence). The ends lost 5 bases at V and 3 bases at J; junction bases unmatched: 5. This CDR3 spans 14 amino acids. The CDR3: CASSHSTGGYEQYF. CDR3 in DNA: TGTGCCAGCAGTCACTCGACAGGGGGCTACGAGCAGTACTTC.

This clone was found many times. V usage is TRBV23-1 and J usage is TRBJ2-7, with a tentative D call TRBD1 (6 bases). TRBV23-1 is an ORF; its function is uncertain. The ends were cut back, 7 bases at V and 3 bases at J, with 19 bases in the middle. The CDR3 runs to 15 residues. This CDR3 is CASTSGLQGFYEQYF. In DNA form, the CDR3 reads TGCGCCAGCACCTCCGGGCTACAGGGATTCTACGAGCAGTACTTC.

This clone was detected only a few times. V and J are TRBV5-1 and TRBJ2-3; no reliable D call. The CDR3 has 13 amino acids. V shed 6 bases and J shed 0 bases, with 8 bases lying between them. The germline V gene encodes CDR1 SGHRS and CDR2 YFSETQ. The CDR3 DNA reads TGCGCCAGCACTGGAGACAGCACAGATACGCAGTATTTT. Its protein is CASTGDSTDTQYF. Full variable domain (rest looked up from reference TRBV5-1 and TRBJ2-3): KAGVTQTPRYLIKTRGQQVTLSCSPISGHRSVSWYQQTPGQGLQFLFEYFSETQRNKGNFPGRFSGRQFSNSRSEMNVSTLELGDSALYLCASTGDSTDTQYFGPGTRLTVL.

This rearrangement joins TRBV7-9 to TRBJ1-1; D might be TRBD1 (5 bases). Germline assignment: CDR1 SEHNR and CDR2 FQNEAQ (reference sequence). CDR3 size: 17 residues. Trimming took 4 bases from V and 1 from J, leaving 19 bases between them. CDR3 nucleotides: TGTGCCAGCAGCTCAATACCCCATCCAGGGCCGAACACTGAAGCTTTCTTT. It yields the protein CASSSIPHPGPNTEAFF. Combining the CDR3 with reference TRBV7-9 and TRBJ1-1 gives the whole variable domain DTGVSQNPRHKITKRGQNVTFRCDPISEHNRLYWYRQTLGQGPEFLTYFQNEAQLEKSRLLSDRFSAERPKGSFSTLEIQRTEQGDSAMYLCASSSIPHPGPNTEAFFGQGTRLTVV.